The clone carrying this T cell receptor beta chain was seen at least ten times. This specimen belongs to a study of regulatory T cells in long-lasting Graves disease. Combining iRepertoire HTBI primers with Arm-PCR of CDR3 regions, the authors built TCR beta libraries. TCRdb passed the multiplex PCR reads through MiXCR, listing each CDR3 protein once. The data contain almost 350,000 distinct CDR3 sequences, less than 20% of them seen just once; the ten biggest clones take up less than 35%. Indicated time point: persistent/refractory GD, antithyroid drugs over 5 years with positive TRAb. The TCR library was made from RNA extracted from PBMCs. This CDR3 has 13 amino acids. Trimming shortened V by 4 bases and J by 5 bases, and 8 bases separated the two germline ends. The germline V gene has CDR1 SEHNR and CDR2 FQNEAQ (reference sequence).

The sample in question was peripheral blood mononuclear cells (PBMCs), obtained when the disease was refractory, from a patient treated with antithyroid drugs. The sequence was collected from a female donor with Graves disease. The chain has TRBV7-9 and TRBJ1-4; weak D call: TRBD1 (6 bases). CDR3 loop: CASSSGDNEKLFF. The CDR3, as DNA: TGTGCCAGCAGCTCAGGGGACAATGAAAAACTGTTTTTT.